This entry lists 26 T cell receptor beta chains sequenced from one sample in a study of T cell responses to AZD1222 COVID-19 vaccine. Sequencing used immunoSEQ multiplex PCR; TCRdb keeps in-frame clones, though not all of them. Of around 150,000 clones in the sample, roughly 93% are singletons; the top ten hold 1.9%. Source: peripheral blood, taken 28 days after the second AZD1222 dose. The receptors were gathered from an adult who received the AZD1222 COVID-19 vaccine.

The chain joins TRBV11-2 to TRBJ1-2, with D possibly matching TRBD1 (5 bases). CDR3 length equals 18 residues. V lost 4 bases to trimming and J lost 1 base, with 22 bases between them. Germline V gene sequence: CDR1 SGHAT, CDR2 FQNNGV. CDR3 sequence (DNA): TGTGCCAGCAGCTCCCTCCAGGGCGCCCTTTCTTTTAACTATGGCTACACCTTC. Translated: CASSSLQGALSFNYGYTF.

The rearrangement joins TRBV7-2 to TRBJ2-7; 7 nucleotides align to TRBD2. The CDR3 consists of 15 residues. V was pared by 1 base and J by 2 bases, with 5 bases of the junction left unmatched. Germline CDR1 is SGHTA and CDR2 is FQGNSA. The CDR3 is CASSLVASGTYEQYF. For the CDR3, the DNA is TGTGCCAGCAGCTTAGTGGCTAGCGGCACCTACGAGCAGTACTTC.

The chain recombines TRBV7-9 with TRBJ1-1; D call uncertain. The CDR3 covers 13 residues. The germline V gene encodes CDR1 SEHNR and CDR2 FQNEAQ (reference sequence). V lost 5 bases to trimming and J lost 6 bases, with 13 bases between them. The chain's CDR3 is CASSGARSAEAFF. CDR3 DNA sequence: TGTGCCAGCAGCGGCGCTAGGAGCGCTGAAGCTTTCTTT.

This rearrangement joins TRBV29-1 to TRBJ2-5; D ambiguous. Looked up from germline, CDR1 is SQVTM and CDR2 is ANQGSEA. The V end lost 4 bases, the J end lost 2 bases, and 5 bases lay between the germline ends. CDR3 size: 11 residues. Here the CDR3 reads CSVGKQETQYF. As DNA, the CDR3 is TGCAGCGTTGGGAAACAAGAGACCCAGTACTTC.

The V gene is TRBV5-1, the J gene TRBJ1-4; TRBD1 is a possible D gene (5 bases). The germline V gene has CDR1 SGHRS and CDR2 YFSETQ. The CDR3 extends over 13 amino acids. Trimming pared 5 bases from V and 3 bases from J, leaving 8 bases between. In DNA, the CDR3 is TGCGCCAGCAGGTGGGGGGCTAATGAAAAACTGTTTTTT. It translates to CASRWGANEKLFF.

V gene TRBV1 combines with J gene TRBJ2-1; the D call TRBD2 from the table was never checked on the DNA. TRBV1 is a documented pseudogene. The CDR3 length is 17 residues. The CDR3 here is CTSSQDLTSDRYNEQFF. CDR3 coding DNA: TGCACCAGCAGCCAAGATCTAACTAGCGACCGCTACAATGAGCAGTTCTTC.

The V and J genes are TRBV27 and TRBJ2-2; the match to TRBD1 covers 7 bases. The length of the CDR3 is 15 residues. CDR1 and CDR2 (germline): MNHEY, SMNVEV (reference sequence). J was trimmed by 5 bases and V by 6 bases; bases with no gene match: 9. CDR3 amino acids: CASSLQGTWTGELFF. In DNA form, the CDR3 reads TGTGCCAGCAGCCTACAGGGGACGTGGACCGGGGAGCTGTTTTTT.

This CDR3 reads CASSSGLAGSDTQYF. DNA for the CDR3: TGTGCCAGCAGCTCGGGACTAGCGGGATCAGATACGCAGTATTTT. J is TRBJ2-3 and V is TRBV13, with 13 bases lining up with TRBD2. Germline V lookup: CDR1 PRHDT, CDR2 FYEKMQ (reference sequence). The CDR3 spans 15 residues. J gave up 4 bases and V 4 bases, and 2 bases lay outside the gene matches.

This chain joins TRBV9 and TRBJ2-3; D not certain. This CDR3 is 12 amino acids long. V lost 7 bases, J lost 2 bases, and 8 bases lay in between. CDR1 SGDLS and CDR2 YYNGEE come from the germline V gene. Written as DNA, the CDR3 is TGTGCCAGCGCCGACCACACAGATACGCAGTATTTT. This translates into CASADHTDTQYF. The variable domain in full, with the rest retrieved from reference TRBV9 and TRBJ2-3, is DSGVTQTPKHLITATGQRVTLRCSPRSGDLSVYWYQQSLDQGLQFLIQYYNGEERAKGNILERFSAQQFPDLHSELNLSSLELGDSALYFCASADHTDTQYFGPGTRLTVL.

The rearrangement links TRBV2 to TRBJ2-1; possible D gene TRBD2, 6 bases. Looked up from germline, CDR1 is SNHLY and CDR2 is FYNNEI. The V and J ends lost 10 bases and 9 bases respectively, with 19 bases between them. The CDR3 is made up of 13 amino acids. The CDR3 is CAIRLVLDTEQFF. CDR3 in DNA: TGTGCCATTCGACTAGTCCTCGATACTGAGCAGTTCTTC.

The rearrangement uses TRBV12-5 and TRBJ1-6; D perhaps matches TRBD1 (6 bases). In germline, CDR1 is LGHNT, CDR2 FRNRAP. This CDR3 is 16 amino acids long. Trimming took 4 bases from V and 10 from J, leaving 20 bases between them. CDR3 in DNA: TGTGCTAGTGGTTCTCTAGTAGGGGGGGCTAGATCACCCCTCCACTTT. Protein product: CASGSLVGGARSPLHF.

In DNA, the CDR3 is TGTGCCAGCAGCTTGGGGGGGGCCTCTGGAAACACCATATATTTT. Translating gives CASSLGGASGNTIYF. The V gene is TRBV7-2, the J gene TRBJ1-3; D is perhaps TRBD1 (6 bases). Germline assignment: CDR1 SGHTA and CDR2 FQGNSA. V dropped 3 bases and J dropped 0 bases, with 9 bases sitting between them. This CDR3 contains 15 residues.

The chain is built from TRBV30 and TRBJ2-1, with 8 bases fitting TRBD2. CDR1 GTSNPN and CDR2 SVGIG come from the germline V gene (reference sequence). The V segment lost 2 bases and the J segment 8 bases; nucleotides outside the gene matches: 8. This CDR3 has 14 amino acids. CDR3 loop: CAWSKGGRSDEQFF. DNA of the CDR3: TGTGCCTGGAGTAAGGGCGGGAGGTCAGATGAGCAGTTCTTC.

This clone appeared a single time. The chain uses TRBV3-1 (or the pseudogene TRBV3-2) and TRBJ2-1; D is possibly TRBD1 or TRBD2 (5 bases each). Germline V gene lookup returns CDR1 LGHDT and CDR2 YNNKEL (reference sequence). CDR3 size: 16 residues. The V end lost 3 bases, the J end lost 8 bases, and 20 bases lay between the germline ends. The CDR3 coding sequence is TGTGCCAGCAGCCATGACCGAGGGGCCCGGCGAGATGAGCAGTTCTTC. Protein sequence: CASSHDRGARRDEQFF.

This clone was seen once. V and J are TRBV15 and TRBJ1-6, with TRBD1 as a possible D gene (6 bases). The length of the CDR3 is 16 residues. The V gene lost 7 bases and the J gene lost 6 bases, with 19 bases spanning the gap. Germline V gene lookup returns CDR1 LNHNV and CDR2 YYDKDF (reference sequence). CDR3 in amino acids: CATKERLGGGNSPLHF. The CDR3 DNA reads TGTGCCACCAAGGAGAGATTAGGGGGGGGTAATTCACCCCTCCACTTT.

In DNA, the CDR3 is TGTGCCAGCAGCGCCCGGGACAGGTTCTCTGGGGCCAACGTCCTGACTTTC. As protein: CASSARDRFSGANVLTF. The chain is built from TRBV9 and TRBJ2-6; TRBD1 agrees at 8 bases. Germline V gene data show CDR1 as SGDLS and CDR2 as YYNGEE. The CDR3 extends over 17 amino acids. Losses at the gene ends were 3 bases for V and 0 bases for J; bases not matched to a gene: 5.

The chain combines TRBV5-1 with TRBJ2-3; TRBD2 matches at 11 bases. Germline CDR1 SGHRS, CDR2 YFSETQ. CDR3 size: 15 residues. V trimming: 2 bases; J trimming: 4 bases; junction bases outside the gene matches: 3. CDR3 nucleotides: TGCGCCAGCAGCTTTCAACTAGCGGGGGCAGATACGCAGTATTTT. Translation gives CASSFQLAGADTQYF.

The rearrangement joins TRBV6-2 or TRBV6-3 to TRBJ2-6, with D tentatively TRBD1 (5 bases). CDR1 MNHEY and CDR2 SVGEGT come from the germline V gene. The V end lost 6 bases, the J end lost 0 bases, and 12 bases lay between the germline ends. The CDR3 is 16 residues long. CDR3 sequence reads: CASSRTRYSGANVLTF. The CDR3 bases are TGTGCCAGCAGCAGGACACGCTACTCTGGGGCCAACGTCCTGACTTTC.

The chain is built from TRBV5-1 and TRBJ1-1, with D hard to call. Trimming took off 2 bases at V and 1 base at J, with 9 bases between the two ends. Germline assignment: CDR1 SGHRS and CDR2 YFSETQ. The CDR3 consists of 14 residues. The CDR3 coding sequence is TGCGCCAGCAGCTTTCGCTACACGAACACTGAAGCTTTCTTT. It encodes CASSFRYTNTEAFF.

The gene calls are TRBV19 and TRBJ1-5; D possibly corresponds to TRBD1 (6 bases). This CDR3 region has 16 residues. Germline-derived CDR1 and CDR2 are LNHDA and SQIVND (reference sequence). V lost 3 bases, J lost 4 bases, and 16 bases lay in between. The CDR3 bases are TGTGCCAGTAGTATCCTCTGGGACATGGGGAATCAGCCCCAGCATTTT. Translation gives CASSILWDMGNQPQHF. Full variable domain (remainder filled in from reference TRBV19 and TRBJ1-5): DGGITQSPKYLFRKEGQNVTLSCEQNLNHDAMYWYRQDPGQGLRLIYYSQIVNDFQKGDIAEGYSVSREKKESFPLTVTSAQKNPTAFYLCASSILWDMGNQPQHFGDGTRLSIL.

V and J are TRBV19 and TRBJ1-3, with D perhaps matching TRBD1 (5 bases). CDR3 length: 14 amino acids. Per germline, CDR1 LNHDA and CDR2 SQIVND (reference sequence). V was clipped by 5 bases and J by 0 bases, with 8 bases between them. The CDR3 is CASSPGNSGNTIYF. Here the CDR3 DNA reads TGTGCCAGTAGTCCAGGGAACTCTGGAAACACCATATATTTT. Looking up the rest from reference TRBV19 and TRBJ1-3 gives the full variable domain: DGGITQSPKYLFRKEGQNVTLSCEQNLNHDAMYWYRQDPGQGLRLIYYSQIVNDFQKGDIAEGYSVSREKKESFPLTVTSAQKNPTAFYLCASSPGNSGNTIYFGEGSWLTVV.

V gene TRBV7-9 combines with J gene TRBJ1-4; 8 positions match TRBD1. The junction had 7 bases not matched to a gene; V was cut back by 2 bases and J by 8 bases. Germline V gene sequence: CDR1 SEHNR, CDR2 FQNEAQ (reference sequence). There are 15 residues in the CDR3. CDR3 nucleotide sequence: TGTGCCAGCAGCTTAAGGACAGGGATCGGGGAAAAACTGTTTTTT. Translation gives CASSLRTGIGEKLFF.

V usage is TRBV7-2 and J usage is TRBJ1-2; D is uncertain. V shed 0 bases and J shed 3 bases, with 20 bases lying between them. The CDR3 covers 18 residues. The germline V gene has CDR1 SGHTA and CDR2 FQGNSA. CDR3 sequence reads: CASSLADLRKASYYGYTF. DNA for the CDR3: TGTGCCAGCAGCTTAGCGGACCTCCGGAAAGCTTCATACTATGGCTACACCTTC.

The chain couples TRBV29-1 to TRBJ2-3, with a possible D match to TRBD1 (5 bases). The V and J ends lost 1 base and 0 bases respectively, with 14 bases between them. The CDR3 is 16 residues long. CDR1 and CDR2 (germline): SQVTM, ANQGSEA. The CDR3 DNA sequence: TGCAGCGTTGAAGTTGCCAGGGCTGCTAGCACAGATACGCAGTATTTT. Its translation is CSVEVARAASTDTQYF.

For the CDR3, the DNA is TGCGCCAGGCCTACGTGCCGAGCGGAGACCCAGTACTTC. Amino acid sequence: CARPTCRAETQYF. V usage is TRBV10-1 and J usage is TRBJ2-5; D call uncertain. CDR1 is WNHNN, CDR2 SYGVQD, per germline (reference sequence). The CDR3 contains 13 residues. Trimming shortened V by 9 bases and J by 5 bases, and 16 bases separated the two germline ends.

The chain has TRBV29-1 and TRBJ2-1; 7 bases fit TRBD2. Germline V lookup: CDR1 SQVTM, CDR2 ANQGSEA. V lost 7 bases to trimming and J lost 9 bases; unmatched junction nucleotides: 12. The CDR3 consists of 13 residues. CDR3 region: CSGSAGVGGEQFF. CDR3 DNA sequence: TGCAGCGGCTCGGCGGGAGTTGGGGGTGAGCAGTTCTTC.